This T cell receptor beta chain is drawn from a study of blood T cell repertoires in COVID-19. Germline CDR1 and CDR2: MNHEY and SVGEGT. V shed 5 bases and J 4 bases; nucleotides not matched to a gene: 13. The CDR3 length is 16 residues. This clone is a singleton in its sample. Authors' methods: From reference gene primer amplification, estimates of nucleated cell counts were derived. The data were produced by immunoSEQ multiplex PCR, yet TCRdb's version contains in-frame clones alone and is incomplete. For V, J and clone size, that table is used; D and trimming come from the DNA. The sample holds 130,000 to 150,000 clones; 80% to 90% are singletons and the top ten take less than 45%.

Sequencing was performed on peripheral blood. The V gene is TRBV6-2 or TRBV6-3, the J gene TRBJ2-7; 8 bases are a match to TRBD2. This TCR was sampled from a man in his forties or fifties who had recovered from COVID-19. The CDR3 DNA reads as TGTGCCAGCAGTCCCCCTCCGGGTAGCGGGGTGTACGAGCAGTACTTC. Encoded protein: CASSPPPGSGVYEQYF.